This TCR beta chain was documented in a study of control samples from healthy donors and cancer patients. Repertoires were generated with immunoSEQ multiplex PCR, while TCRdb's copy carries only in-frame clones and drops some. The sample holds 40,000 to 60,000 clones, approximately 86% seen once. CDR3 length equals 18 residues. The germline CDR1 and CDR2 sequences are MDHEN and SYDVKM. Trimming left V 3 bases short and J 0 bases short, with 18 bases between. The receptor comes from a woman in her 50s with lung cancer. What was sequenced was PBMCs. V is TRBV28 and J is TRBJ1-3, with D hard to call. In DNA form, the CDR3 reads TGTGCCAGCAGTTTTCACTCTAGCACAAGGGCCTCTGGAAACACCATATATTTT. This encodes CASSFHSSTRASGNTIYF. The full variable domain, rest sourced from reference TRBV28 and TRBJ1-3, is DVKVTQSSRYLVKRTGEKVFLECVQDMDHENMFWYRQDPGLGLRLIYFSYDVKMKEKGDIPEGYSVSREKKERFSLILESASTNQTSMYLCASSFHSSTRASGNTIYFGEGSWLTVV.